The TCR beta chain described here comes from a study of early T cells in non-severe SARS-CoV-2 infection. MiXCR, run by TCRdb on the 5' RACE reads, gives a single entry per CDR3 protein. The table has fewer than 55,000 distinct CDR3 sequences, 7% to 8% seen once. Trimming pared 5 bases from V and 4 bases from J, leaving 14 bases between. CDR1 and CDR2 from the germline V gene are MNHEY and SVGAGI. This CDR3 region has 14 residues. The V gene is TRBV6-5, the J gene TRBJ1-2; D call uncertain. The clonotype was recovered from an adult who was a healthcare worker with PCR-confirmed SARS-CoV-2 infection or an uninfected control (not recorded which). Sample: whole blood. CDR3 DNA: TGTGCCAGCAGTCATCGGGCCGACCTCTATGGCTACACCTTC. Its protein product is CASSHRADLYGYTF.